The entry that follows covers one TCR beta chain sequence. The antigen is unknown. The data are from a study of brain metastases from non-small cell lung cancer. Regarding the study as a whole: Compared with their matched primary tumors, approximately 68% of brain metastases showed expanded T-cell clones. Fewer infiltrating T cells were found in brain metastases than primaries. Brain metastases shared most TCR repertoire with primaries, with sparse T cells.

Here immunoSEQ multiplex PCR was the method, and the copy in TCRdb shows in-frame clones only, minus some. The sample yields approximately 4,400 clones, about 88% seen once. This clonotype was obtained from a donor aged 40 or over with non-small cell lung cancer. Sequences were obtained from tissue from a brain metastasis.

CDR3 sequence: CASLPLGTVYNSPLHF. CDR3 coding DNA: TGTGCCAGCTTGCCGCTAGGAACAGTCTATAATTCACCCCTCCACTTT. The V and J genes are TRBV28 and TRBJ1-6; D call uncertain. In germline, CDR1 is MDHEN, CDR2 SYDVKM. This CDR3 comprises 16 residues. V was pared by 8 bases and J by 3 bases, with 17 bases between. The full variable domain, rest sourced from reference TRBV28 and TRBJ1-6, is DVKVTQSSRYLVKRTGEKVFLECVQDMDHENMFWYRQDPGLGLRLIYFSYDVKMKEKGDIPEGYSVSREKKERFSLILESASTNQTSMYLCASLPLGTVYNSPLHFGNGTRLTVT.